The text below deals with one TCR beta chain. As yet, its antigen is unknown. This specimen belongs to a study of PD-1 blockade in classical Hodgkin lymphoma. Whole-study results and caveats: The drivers behind the repertoire differences, possibly disease activity or prior therapy, remain undefined. Reported baseline diversity: healthy donors highest, relapsed/refractory patients lowest.

Time point reported: newly diagnosed, previously untreated cHL patient sample. Investigators obtained CD8+ T cells from thawed PBMCs by magnetic negative selection. Comparison PBMCs came from previously untreated, newly diagnosed classical Hodgkin lymphoma patients. The CDR3 covers 15 residues. The V gene end was trimmed by 0 bases and the J gene end by 6 bases; junction bases not matched to a gene: 5. Per the germline V gene, CDR1 is MGHRA and CDR2 is YSYEKL. Some clones are missing from TCRdb's copy, which holds only in-frame ones; the method was immunoSEQ multiplex PCR. The sample has over 20,000 clones; around nine tenths are singletons.

The specimen sequenced was CD8+ T cells from blood. This sequence joins TRBV4-1 and TRBJ1-5; 7 nucleotides match TRBD1. This receptor was obtained from a human donor with classical Hodgkin lymphoma. CDR3 nucleotide sequence: TGCGCCAGCAGCCAAGAGACAGGGTGGACTCAGCCCCAGCATTTT. It yields the protein CASSQETGWTQPQHF.